A selection of T cell receptor beta chains follows, all from one sample in a study of regulatory T cells in long-lasting Graves disease. TCRdb redid the calling of the multiplex PCR reads with MiXCR, one entry per CDR3 protein. The sample contains hundreds of thousands of distinct CDR3 sequences, approximately 13% of which appear only once. Another study also made use of these data, one on T cells in Graves' hyperthyroidism and ophthalmopathy.

Sequencing used peripheral blood mononuclear cells (PBMCs), obtained at new diagnosis, from a patient treated with antithyroid drugs. These receptors all stem from a man aged 25 to 40 with Graves disease. Each CDR3 is given with its conserved first and last residue. Fields, in order: J gene, D gene, clone size, V gene, CDR3 DNA, CDR3 protein. The D gene is left open where the match is weak. Expanded clones get a size class; other rows say once, few or many, or leave the size out.

TRBJ2-2 | TRBD2 | many | TRBV20-1 | TGCAGTGCTGCTATAGCGGGAGGGCCGTCCGGGGAGCTGTTTTTT | CSAAIAGGPSGELFF
TRBJ2-1 | TRBD2 | many | TRBV24-1 | TGTGCCACCAGTGCGTCAATTACTAGCGGGACTTTTAGCTCCTACAATGAGCAGTTCTTC | CATSASITSGTFSSYNEQFF
TRBJ1-5 | . | many | TRBV10-1 | TGCGCCAGCAGTGATCAGGGGCTTCAGCCCCAGCATTTT | CASSDQGLQPQHF
TRBJ2-1 | . | many | TRBV7-2 | TGTGCCAGCAGCTTAGAACTAGGAGGCAATGAGCAGTTCTTC | CASSLELGGNEQFF
TRBJ2-7 | TRBD1 | few | TRBV3-1 | TGTGCCAGCAGTCCCCGCGGGACAGGGACCTACGAGCAGTACTTC | CASSPRGTGTYEQYF
TRBJ1-3 | . | few | TRBV5-1 | TGTGCCAGCAGCTTGGACAGCCTCCTCTCTGGAAACACCATATATTTT | CASSLDSLLSGNTIYF
TRBJ2-7 | . | few | TRBV3-1 | TGTGCCAGCAGCCAACGTTACGGCAGGGGAAGTTCCTACGAGCAGTACTTC | CASSQRYGRGSSYEQYF
TRBJ2-1 | TRBD2 | few | TRBV20-1 | TGCAGCACCTACGGGAGCGGGAGTCGCCGTGAGCAGTTCTTC | CSTYGSGSRREQFF
TRBJ2-5 | TRBD2 | few | TRBV20-1 | TGCAGTGCTAGCCCCGGACTAGCGGAAGAGACCCAGTACTTC | CSASPGLAEETQYF
TRBJ1-1 | . | . | TRBV4-1 | TGCGCCAGCAGCCAAGCTTTGACCAGGGTTACTGAAGCTTTCTTT | CASSQALTRVTEAFF
TRBJ1-5 | . | many | TRBV2 | TGTGCCAGCAACACTGGGGGGTCCCATCCCCTAAGCAATCAGCCCCAGCATTTT | CASNTGGSHPLSNQPQHF
TRBJ2-5 | . | . | TRBV5-5 | TGTGCCAGCAGCTGGGGGGTAGGGATAGAGACCCAGTACTTC | CASSWGVGIETQYF
TRBJ2-5 | . | many | TRBV12-3/TRBV12-4 | TGTGCCAGCAGTTTAGCTAGCTTCGGAAAGACCCAGTACTTC | CASSLASFGKTQYF
TRBJ2-1 | . | many | TRBV10-3 | TGTGCCATCGGGGGGCAGGGGAGCGGCGACAATGAGCAGTTCTTC | CAIGGQGSGDNEQFF
TRBJ2-7 | TRBD2 | . | TRBV9 | TGTGCCAGCAGCCCCCAGGGCAGCGGGACGTCCTACGAGCAGTACTTC | CASSPQGSGTSYEQYF
TRBJ2-5 | TRBD1 | many | TRBV20-1 | TGCAGTGCTAGAGATATAGGCAGGGGGCAAGAGACCCAGTACTTC | CSARDIGRGQETQYF
TRBJ2-7 | TRBD2 | many | TRBV5-1 | TGCGCCAGCAGCCCTTGGGGAGGGGTAGCCTACGAGCAGTACTTC | CASSPWGGVAYEQYF
TRBJ2-3 | TRBD2 | few | TRBV15 | TGTGCCACCAGCGCCGGGACTAGCGGGTTAGGAGATACGCAGTATTTT | CATSAGTSGLGDTQYF
TRBJ2-3 | . | few | TRBV5-5 | TGTGCCAGCACCTACGACGCACAGGTCCCCAGCACAGATACGCAGTATTTT | CASTYDAQVPSTDTQYF
TRBJ1-5 | . | . | TRBV7-2 | TGTGCCAGCAGCCCGAGGACAGCCTCTAGCAATCAGCCCCAGCATTTT | CASSPRTASSNQPQHF
TRBJ1-1 | TRBD1 | many | TRBV20-1 | TGCAGTGCTAGAGTCGGGACAGGGAGACCTGAAGCTTTCTTT | CSARVGTGRPEAFF
TRBJ2-5 | TRBD1 | many | TRBV20-1 | TGCAGTGCTAGCCAACCCGGGACAGGGAAAGAGACCCAGTACTTC | CSASQPGTGKETQYF
TRBJ2-5 | TRBD1 | . | TRBV27 | TGTGCCAGCAGTCTCATAACAGGGGGAGAGACCCAGTACTTC | CASSLITGGETQYF
TRBJ1-2 | . | many | TRBV3-1 | TGTGCCAGCAGCCAAGGGGAGGGCTACTATGGCTACACCTTC | CASSQGEGYYGYTF
TRBJ1-5 | . | many | TRBV2 | TGTGCCAGCCGACGCGGGGCTGGCAATCAGCCCCAGCATTTT | CASRRGAGNQPQHF
TRBJ1-1 | . | few | TRBV20-1 | TGCAGTGCAGCTGACAGGAAGGGCACTGAAGCTTTCTTT | CSAADRKGTEAFF
TRBJ2-7 | . | many | TRBV7-9 | TGTGCCAGCAGCTTGCTCCAGTCCTACGAGCAGTACTTC | CASSLLQSYEQYF
TRBJ2-7 | TRBD2 | few | TRBV27 | TGTGCCAGCCCGACTGGCGGGGGCTACGAGCAGTACTTC | CASPTGGGYEQYF
TRBJ2-3 | . | many | TRBV7-9 | TGTGCCAGCAGAAAACTAGGAGATACGCAGTATTTT | CASRKLGDTQYF
TRBJ2-3 | . | many | TRBV7-8 | TGTGCCAGCAGTCTTTCGGTCCGGCTCATTCGCACAGATACGCAGTATTTT | CASSLSVRLIRTDTQYF
TRBJ2-1 | . | . | TRBV6-1 | TGTGCCAGCAGGGGGCGGGCGGGGCAGTTCTTC | CASRGRAGQFF
TRBJ2-1 | TRBD2 | many | TRBV15 | TGTGCCACCAGCAGAGGGGCGGGAGCGGGAGGGCAGGGTGAGCAGTTCTTC | CATSRGAGAGGQGEQFF